Each of the 28 T cell receptor beta chains below was sequenced from the same sample in a study of blood T cell repertoires in COVID-19 (dated by TCRdb to the early 2020s). Receptor libraries were prepared by the immunoSEQ multiplex PCR assay. The source is immuneACCESS, and TCRdb retained only in-frame sequences with V and J called. Part of the clones is not carried over; for the studies checked, unresolved V genes explain less than half of this, and the remainder is unexplained. The sample records about 69,000 clones, about four fifths of which are singletons. The top ten clones comprise around 50% of the sample. The sequenced material came from peripheral blood. Every receptor here comes from a human donor in a cohort sampled during active COVID-19.

This clone was seen more than once but under ten times. The chain employs TRBV5-1 and TRBJ1-2, with D unclear. Trimming shortened V by 0 bases and J by 2 bases, and 5 bases separated the two germline ends. CDR3 length equals 13 residues. Germline CDR1 reads SGHRS; CDR2 reads YFSETQ. CDR3 in amino acids: CASSLVQNYGYTF. DNA of the CDR3: TGCGCCAGCAGCTTGGTACAGAACTATGGCTACACCTTC. The whole variable domain, remainder taken from reference TRBV5-1 and TRBJ1-2, is KAGVTQTPRYLIKTRGQQVTLSCSPISGHRSVSWYQQTPGQGLQFLFEYFSETQRNKGNFPGRFSGRQFSNSRSEMNVSTLELGDSALYLCASSLVQNYGYTFGSGTRLTVV.

The chain couples TRBV4-1 to TRBJ1-4; a weak D match, TRBD1 (5 bases). This CDR3 is built from 16 residues. CDR1 MGHRA and CDR2 YSYEKL come from the germline V gene. With 2 bases removed from V and 8 bases from J, the gap between germline ends came to 18 bases. In DNA, the CDR3 is TGCGCCAGCAGCCAACCCCCTGCAGGGAAACAGGAAAAACTGTTTTTT. This encodes CASSQPPAGKQEKLFF.

J is TRBJ1-2 and V is TRBV3-1 (or the pseudogene TRBV3-2); the D gene is possibly TRBD1 (5 bases). Germline assignment: CDR1 LGHDT and CDR2 YNNKEL (reference sequence). Trimming removed 1 base at V and 5 bases at J, with 14 bases between. The CDR3 loop spans 15 amino acids. The CDR3 region is CASSQGSGAGYGYTF. The CDR3 DNA reads TGTGCCAGCAGCCAAGGTTCCGGGGCGGGGTATGGCTACACCTTC.

This clone was recorded only once. V usage is TRBV19 and J usage is TRBJ2-5, with D possibly matching TRBD2 (7 bases). V lost 5 bases, J lost 5 bases, and 18 bases lay in between. Germline values: CDR1 LNHDA, CDR2 SQIVND (reference sequence). There are 15 residues in the CDR3. The CDR3 here is CASSGLGEGDETQYF. In DNA, the CDR3 is TGTGCCAGTAGTGGTCTCGGGGAGGGGGACGAGACCCAGTACTTC.

The rearrangement joins TRBV18 to TRBJ1-5; unclear D gene. V dropped 1 base and J dropped 4 bases, with 11 bases sitting between them. CDR1 is KGHSH, CDR2 LQKENI, per germline. The CDR3 extends over 15 amino acids. This CDR3 is CASSPRREVNQPQHF. CDR3 sequence (DNA): TGTGCCAGCTCACCACGACGGGAGGTGAATCAGCCCCAGCATTTT.

The V call is TRBV19, the J call TRBJ2-3; the match to TRBD2 covers 7 bases. V shed 7 bases, J shed 0 bases, and the junction held 7 bases outside the gene matches. CDR1 is LNHDA, CDR2 SQIVND, per germline (reference sequence). The CDR3 loop spans 15 amino acids. CDR3 DNA: TGTGCCAGTACACGGGCGGGAGAAAGCACAGATACGCAGTATTTT. Translating it yields CASTRAGESTDTQYF. The full variable domain, rest sourced from reference TRBV19 and TRBJ2-3, is DGGITQSPKYLFRKEGQNVTLSCEQNLNHDAMYWYRQDPGQGLRLIYYSQIVNDFQKGDIAEGYSVSREKKESFPLTVTSAQKNPTAFYLCASTRAGESTDTQYFGPGTRLTVL.

This clone was detected only a few times. The chain couples TRBV18 to TRBJ2-2; TRBD2 is a possible D gene (5 bases). The CDR3 covers 16 residues. Trimming left V 1 base short and J 1 base short, with 10 bases between. Per the germline V gene, CDR1 is KGHSH and CDR2 is LQKENI. The CDR3 DNA reads as TGTGCCAGCTCACCACAAGCGGCTTTGAACACCGGGGAGCTGTTTTTT. Translated: CASSPQAALNTGELFF.

The CDR3 loop is CSASFDRGNYEQYF. DNA of the CDR3: TGCAGTGCTAGTTTCGACAGGGGGAACTACGAGCAGTACTTC. This rearrangement joins TRBV20-1 to TRBJ2-7, with 9 bases lining up with TRBD1. The CDR3 is made up of 14 amino acids. Trimming took 3 bases from V and 3 from J; bases not matched to a gene: 6. CDR1 DFQATT and CDR2 SNEGSKA come from the germline V gene (reference sequence).

V and J are TRBV7-2 and TRBJ2-7; 7 bases match TRBD1. The CDR3 is 13 residues long. The ends lost 5 bases at V and 5 bases at J; junction bases unmatched: 6. Germline CDR1 SGHTA, CDR2 FQGNSA. The CDR3 DNA reads TGTGCCAGCAGCCGCGACAGGGCCAACGAGCAGTACTTC. Translated: CASSRDRANEQYF.

The CDR3 here is CASSPQGFQETQYF. Written as DNA, the CDR3 is TGTGCCAGCAGTCCTCAGGGATTCCAAGAGACCCAGTACTTC. The chain is built from TRBV2 and TRBJ2-5, with D possibly TRBD1 on 5 matching bases. The CDR3 covers 14 residues. Germline V gene data show CDR1 as SNHLY and CDR2 as FYNNEI. V lost 5 bases to trimming and J lost 1 base, with 11 bases between them.

This clone was recorded a few times. At the DNA level, this CDR3 is encoded by other sequences in the same sample as well. The chain uses TRBV5-1 and TRBJ2-1; 10 positions match TRBD2. Germline V gene sequence: CDR1 SGHRS, CDR2 YFSETQ. V lost 1 base and J lost 0; bases outside the gene matches: 4. The CDR3 has 17 amino acids. The CDR3 protein is CASSLTSGASSYNEQFF. CDR3 bases: TGCGCCAGCAGCTTGACTAGCGGGGCCAGCTCCTACAATGAGCAGTTCTTC. Supplemented by reference TRBV5-1 and TRBJ2-1, the full variable domain reads KAGVTQTPRYLIKTRGQQVTLSCSPISGHRSVSWYQQTPGQGLQFLFEYFSETQRNKGNFPGRFSGRQFSNSRSEMNVSTLELGDSALYLCASSLTSGASSYNEQFFGPGTRLTVL.

V and J are TRBV9 and TRBJ2-7; possible D gene TRBD1, 5 bases. V was clipped by 0 bases and J by 5 bases, with 15 bases between them. The CDR3 consists of 15 residues. The germline V gene encodes CDR1 SGDLS and CDR2 YYNGEE. This chain's CDR3 is CASSVGQGTINEQYF. Written as DNA, the CDR3 is TGTGCCAGCAGCGTAGGTCAGGGAACGATCAACGAGCAGTACTTC.

The V call is TRBV2, the J call TRBJ2-7; a possible D gene is TRBD1 (5 bases). This CDR3 has 12 amino acids. V was clipped by 5 bases and J by 5 bases, with 10 bases between them. Per the germline V gene, CDR1 is SNHLY and CDR2 is FYNNEI. The CDR3 sequence is CASSLTGHEQYF. The CDR3 DNA sequence: TGTGCCAGCAGTCTAACAGGTCACGAGCAGTACTTC.

A single count supports this clone. The chain joins TRBV20-1 to TRBJ2-5; 12 positions agree with TRBD2. The germline gives CDR1 DFQATT, CDR2 SNEGSKA (reference sequence). With V trimmed by 3 bases and J by 2 bases, 10 bases remained unmatched. The CDR3 sequence is 17 residues long. The CDR3 DNA is TGCAGTGCTAGTAAAGGGCTGACTAGCGGGGGTCAAGAGACCCAGTACTTC. It specifies CSASKGLTSGGQETQYF.

The gene calls are TRBV19 and TRBJ1-2; TRBD1 is a possible D gene (6 bases). The CDR3 spans 14 residues. Trimming removed 6 bases at V and 11 bases at J, with 22 bases between. CDR1 is LNHDA and CDR2 is SQIVND in the germline V gene (reference sequence). CDR3 nucleotide sequence: TGTGCCAGTAGCATGGGGGCCGTGGCTATGCGGTACACCTTC. As protein: CASSMGAVAMRYTF.

This chain connects TRBV18 to TRBJ2-3; TRBD2 aligns across 7 bases. Trimming cost V 6 bases and J 0 bases; bases outside gene matches: 9. The CDR3 sequence is 16 residues long. Germline loops: CDR1 KGHSH, CDR2 LQKENI. This CDR3 reads CASSPGLVGSTDTQYF. In DNA form, the CDR3 reads TGTGCCAGCTCTCCCGGACTAGTCGGCAGCACAGATACGCAGTATTTT.

The chain combines TRBV4-2 with TRBJ2-7; D call uncertain. The CDR3 has 14 amino acids. The V end was cut by 2 bases, the J end by 0 bases, with 8 bases between. CDR1 is LGHNA, CDR2 YNFKEQ, per germline. CDR3 sequence (DNA): TGTGCCAGCAGCCAATCCGTGCGCTCCTACGAGCAGTACTTC. It translates to CASSQSVRSYEQYF.

This chain joins TRBV2 and TRBJ2-7; 7 bases are a match to TRBD1. This CDR3 region has 14 residues. CDR1 SNHLY and CDR2 FYNNEI come from the germline V gene. Trimming cost V 7 bases and J 6 bases; bases outside gene matches: 12. CDR3 nucleotide sequence: TGTGCCAGCAAGGTAGGGACAGCCGTGGGCGAGCAGTACTTC. It yields the protein CASKVGTAVGEQYF.

The chain is built from TRBV5-1 and TRBJ2-3; D gene ambiguous. V lost 0 bases and J 2 bases, leaving 7 bases between the germline ends. CDR3 length equals 14 residues. The V gene's germline CDR1 is SGHRS and CDR2 YFSETQ. The CDR3 protein is CASSLELPTDTQYF. CDR3 coding DNA: TGCGCCAGCAGCTTGGAACTACCCACAGATACGCAGTATTTT.

The chain joins TRBV5-4 to TRBJ1-4; 8 bases agree with TRBD1. This CDR3 region has 14 residues. The V and J ends lost 0 bases and 8 bases, in that order; junction bases with no gene match: 3. The germline gives CDR1 SGHNT, CDR2 YYREEE (reference sequence). This CDR3 reads CASSLGQGSEKLFF. The CDR3 bases are TGTGCCAGCAGCTTGGGACAGGGGAGCGAAAAACTGTTTTTT.

This sequence joins TRBV18 and TRBJ2-4; 8 bases match TRBD1. Germline lookup yields CDR1 KGHSH and CDR2 LQKENI. The CDR3 is 16 residues long. V lost 2 bases, J lost 1 base, and 4 bases stayed unmatched. In nucleotides, the CDR3 is TGTGCCAGCTCACCAACTAGACAGGGGGCCAAAAACATTCAGTACTTC. It translates to CASSPTRQGAKNIQYF.

The chain recombines TRBV19 with TRBJ2-1; 10 positions agree with TRBD2. Germline CDR1 is LNHDA and CDR2 is SQIVND (reference sequence). The CDR3 consists of 15 residues. Trimming removed 9 bases from V and 15 bases from J; junction bases left unmatched: 20. The CDR3 nucleotides are TGTGCCAGCCAAATAGGGGCGGGACCGGGACTAGCGACGTTCTTC. Its protein is CASQIGAGPGLATFF.

The CDR3 sequence: CATSRVGDRNQPQHF. The CDR3 coding sequence is TGTGCCACCAGCAGAGTTGGGGACAGAAATCAGCCCCAGCATTTT. V is TRBV15 and J is TRBJ1-5, with 7 positions matching TRBD1. This CDR3 spans 15 amino acids. Germline V gene lookup returns CDR1 LNHNV and CDR2 YYDKDF (reference sequence). Trimming removed 1 base from V and 4 bases from J; junction bases left unmatched: 4.

The chain joins TRBV6-1 to TRBJ1-6; 7 bases align to TRBD1. Germline CDR1 is MNHNS and CDR2 is SASEGT. The CDR3 has 15 amino acids. With V trimmed by 2 bases and J by 6 bases, 4 bases remained unmatched. Here the CDR3 reads CASSERQGGNSPLHF. DNA of the CDR3: TGTGCCAGCAGTGAAAGACAGGGCGGTAATTCACCCCTCCACTTT.

The V gene is TRBV19, the J gene TRBJ2-3; 11 bases match TRBD2. Germline V lookup: CDR1 LNHDA, CDR2 SQIVND (reference sequence). Germline trimming cut 6 bases from V and 2 bases from J; bases unmatched to any gene: 13. The CDR3 spans 18 residues. As DNA, the CDR3 is TGTGCCAGTAGAGAAGGAGCCCCTAGCGGGAGGCTCACAGATACGCAGTATTTT. Encoded protein: CASREGAPSGRLTDTQYF. The variable domain in full, with the rest retrieved from reference TRBV19 and TRBJ2-3, is DGGITQSPKYLFRKEGQNVTLSCEQNLNHDAMYWYRQDPGQGLRLIYYSQIVNDFQKGDIAEGYSVSREKKESFPLTVTSAQKNPTAFYLCASREGAPSGRLTDTQYFGPGTRLTVL.

The chain has TRBV23-1 and TRBJ1-4, with D possibly being TRBD1 (5 bases). TRBV23-1 falls under the ORF class, with uncertain function. The CDR3 sequence is 15 residues long. The V gene lost 4 bases and the J gene lost 4 bases, with 13 bases spanning the gap. The CDR3 loop reads CASSLEGESNEKLFF. The CDR3 DNA sequence: TGCGCCAGCAGTCTTGAAGGGGAAAGTAATGAAAAACTGTTTTTT.

This chain links TRBV27 with TRBJ2-1; possible D gene TRBD1, 6 bases. Trimming removed 6 bases from V and 0 bases from J, with 12 bases in between. The CDR3 extends over 15 amino acids. The germline CDR1 and CDR2 sequences are MNHEY and SMNVEV (reference sequence). CDR3 sequence: CASSIDRSSYNEQFF. Here the CDR3 DNA reads TGTGCCAGCAGCATAGACAGGAGCTCCTACAATGAGCAGTTCTTC.

The CDR3 loop is CASSLLAGATNEQFF. CDR3 DNA: TGTGCCAGCAGCTTACTAGCGGGGGCAACCAATGAGCAGTTCTTC. V gene TRBV7-9 combines with J gene TRBJ2-1; 10 bases align to TRBD2. Germline-derived CDR1 and CDR2 are SEHNR and FQNEAQ (reference sequence). This CDR3 spans 15 amino acids. The junction had 4 bases not matched to a gene; V was cut back by 2 bases and J by 6 bases.